This T cell receptor beta chain appears in the sequencing data of a study of T cell repertoires in cytomegalovirus infection. Study in general: Based on public TCR beta signatures, there were indications of CMV infection and of a matching HLA type.

V was clipped by 5 bases and J by 0 bases; unmatched bases: 5. This CDR3 spans 14 amino acids. Germline V gives CDR1 DFQATT, CDR2 SNEGSKA (reference sequence). TCRdb itself ran the reads through MiXCR, one entry per CDR3 protein. Of 630,000 or so distinct CDR3 sequences listed, around 24% are singletons. Regarding the study as a whole: Cumulative frequency (of public TCR beta family members) identified carriers of CMV plus the relevant HLA. The ex vivo response was dominated by HLA-C-restricted CMV-specific TCR beta clonotypes.

As for this clonotype: Antigen specificity is unknown.

The sample consisted of CD8+ T cells from PBMCs. The chain couples TRBV20-1 to TRBJ2-7; 9 bases are a match to TRBD2. The TCR sequence derives from a human donor in good health (CMV status not recorded). Some clones in this sample may be carry-over from other donors' samples. CDR3 loop: CSAALAGSSYEQYV. CDR3 DNA: TGCAGTGCTGCTCTAGCGGGGAGCTCCTACGAGCAGTACGTC.